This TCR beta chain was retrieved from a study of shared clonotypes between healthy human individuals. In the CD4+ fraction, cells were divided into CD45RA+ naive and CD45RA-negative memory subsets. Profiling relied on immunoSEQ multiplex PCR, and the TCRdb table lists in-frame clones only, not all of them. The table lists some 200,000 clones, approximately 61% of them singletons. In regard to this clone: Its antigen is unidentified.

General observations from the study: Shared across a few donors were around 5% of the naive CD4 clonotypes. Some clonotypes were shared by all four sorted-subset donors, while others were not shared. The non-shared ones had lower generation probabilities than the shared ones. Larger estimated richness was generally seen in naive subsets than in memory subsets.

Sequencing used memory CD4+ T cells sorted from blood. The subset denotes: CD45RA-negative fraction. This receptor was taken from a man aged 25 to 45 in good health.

The CDR3 sequence: CASSEIVQGGWTEAFF. In DNA form, the CDR3 reads TGTGCCAGCAGTGAAATAGTCCAGGGAGGATGGACTGAAGCTTTCTTT. V usage is TRBV2 and J usage is TRBJ1-1; tentative D call: TRBD1 (5 bases). V lost 2 bases and J 5 bases, leaving 18 bases between the germline ends. CDR1 and CDR2 from the germline V gene are SNHLY and FYNNEI. This CDR3 has 16 residues.